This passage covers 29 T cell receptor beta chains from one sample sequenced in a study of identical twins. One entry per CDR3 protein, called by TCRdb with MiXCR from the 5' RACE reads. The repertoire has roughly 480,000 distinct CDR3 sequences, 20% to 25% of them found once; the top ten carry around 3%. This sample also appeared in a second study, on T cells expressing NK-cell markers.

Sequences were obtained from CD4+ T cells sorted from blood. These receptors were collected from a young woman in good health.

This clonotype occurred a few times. CDR3 in DNA: TGTGCCAGCAGCGTACGACTAGCGGGGGTTGAGACCCAGTACTTC. Protein product: CASSVRLAGVETQYF. V gene TRBV9 combines with J gene TRBJ2-5; 12 bases are shared with TRBD2. CDR1 is SGDLS, CDR2 YYNGEE, per germline. V trimming: 1 base; J trimming: 5 bases; junction bases outside the gene matches: 3. The CDR3 runs 15 residues.

CDR3 nucleotides: TGTGCCAGCAGCCCGATTCGCGGCACAGATACGCAGTATTTT. Residues: CASSPIRGTDTQYF. The genes are TRBV7-8 and TRBJ2-3; D uncertain. V was clipped by 5 bases and J by 1 base, with 10 bases between them. Germline CDR1 and CDR2: SGHVS and FQNEAQ. The CDR3 runs 14 residues.

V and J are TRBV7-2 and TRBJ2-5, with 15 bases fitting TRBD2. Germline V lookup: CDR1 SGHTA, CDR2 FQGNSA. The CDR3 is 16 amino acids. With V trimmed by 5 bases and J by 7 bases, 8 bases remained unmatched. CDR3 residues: CASSPRTSGRAWTQYF. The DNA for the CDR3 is TGTGCCAGCAGCCCCCGGACTAGCGGGAGGGCCTGGACCCAGTACTTC.

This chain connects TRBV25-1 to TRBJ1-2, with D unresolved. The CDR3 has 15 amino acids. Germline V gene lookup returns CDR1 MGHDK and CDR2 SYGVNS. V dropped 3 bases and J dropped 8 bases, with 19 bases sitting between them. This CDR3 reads CASSESGWRLEGYTF. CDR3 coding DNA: TGTGCCAGCAGTGAGTCCGGGTGGAGACTGGAGGGCTACACCTTC.

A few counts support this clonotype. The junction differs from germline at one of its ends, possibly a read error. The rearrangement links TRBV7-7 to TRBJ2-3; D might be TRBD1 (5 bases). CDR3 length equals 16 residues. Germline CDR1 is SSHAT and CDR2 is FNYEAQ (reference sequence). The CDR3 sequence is CASSLGASRSGDTQYF. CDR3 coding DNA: TGTGCTAGCAGCTTAGGGGCGTCACGTTCCGGAGATACGCAGTATTTT.

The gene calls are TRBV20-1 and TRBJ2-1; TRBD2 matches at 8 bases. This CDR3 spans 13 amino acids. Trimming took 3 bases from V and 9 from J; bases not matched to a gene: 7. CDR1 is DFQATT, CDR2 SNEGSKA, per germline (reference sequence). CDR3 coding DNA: TGCAGTGCTAGCGGGAGGGCCCTGGGTGAGCAGTTCTTC. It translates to CSASGRALGEQFF.

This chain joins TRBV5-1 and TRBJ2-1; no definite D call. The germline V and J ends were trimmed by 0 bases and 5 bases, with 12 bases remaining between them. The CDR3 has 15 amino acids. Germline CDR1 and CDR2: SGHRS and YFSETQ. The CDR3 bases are TGCGCCAGCAGCTTGGCCATGACCCGACACAATGAGCAGTTCTTC. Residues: CASSLAMTRHNEQFF.

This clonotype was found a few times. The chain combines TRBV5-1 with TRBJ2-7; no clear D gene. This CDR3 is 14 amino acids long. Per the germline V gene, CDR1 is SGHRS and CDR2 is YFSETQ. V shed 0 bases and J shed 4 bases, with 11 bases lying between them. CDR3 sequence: CASSLALESYEQYF. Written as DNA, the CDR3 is TGCGCCAGCAGCTTGGCCCTCGAAAGTTACGAGCAGTACTTC.

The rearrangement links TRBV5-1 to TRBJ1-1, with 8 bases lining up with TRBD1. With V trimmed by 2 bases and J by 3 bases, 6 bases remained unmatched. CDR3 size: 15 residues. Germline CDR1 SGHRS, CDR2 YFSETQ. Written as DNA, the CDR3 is TGCGCCAGCAGCTTATTGGACAGGGTACACACTGAAGCTTTCTTT. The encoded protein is CASSLLDRVHTEAFF.

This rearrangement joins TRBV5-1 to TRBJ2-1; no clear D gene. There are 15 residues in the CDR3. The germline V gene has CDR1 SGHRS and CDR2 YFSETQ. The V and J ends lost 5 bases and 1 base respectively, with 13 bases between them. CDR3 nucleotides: TGCGCCAGCAGTATCAGACCCCAATCCTACAATGAGCAGTTCTTC. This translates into CASSIRPQSYNEQFF. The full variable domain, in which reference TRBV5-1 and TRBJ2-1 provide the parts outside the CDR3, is KAGVTQTPRYLIKTRGQQVTLSCSPISGHRSVSWYQQTPGQGLQFLFEYFSETQRNKGNFPGRFSGRQFSNSRSEMNVSTLELGDSALYLCASSIRPQSYNEQFFGPGTRLTVL.

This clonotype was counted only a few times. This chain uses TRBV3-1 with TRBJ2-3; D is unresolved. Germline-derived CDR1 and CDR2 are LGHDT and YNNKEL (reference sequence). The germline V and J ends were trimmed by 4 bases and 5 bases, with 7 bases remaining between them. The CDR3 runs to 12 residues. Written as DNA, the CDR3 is TGTGCCAGCAGCCCGAACCGAGATACGCAGTATTTT. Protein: CASSPNRDTQYF.

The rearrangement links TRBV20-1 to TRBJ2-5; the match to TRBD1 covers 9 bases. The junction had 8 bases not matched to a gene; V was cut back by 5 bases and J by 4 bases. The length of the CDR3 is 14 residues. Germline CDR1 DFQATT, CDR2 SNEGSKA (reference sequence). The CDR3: CSAQKTGGGETQYF. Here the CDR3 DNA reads TGCAGTGCTCAGAAAACAGGGGGCGGAGAGACCCAGTACTTC.

The CDR3 protein is CSAEKNLDRSNTGELFF. The DNA for the CDR3 is TGCAGTGCTGAAAAGAACCTGGACAGGTCGAACACCGGGGAGCTGTTTTTT. The chain recombines TRBV20-1 with TRBJ2-2, with TRBD1 matching over 7 bases. The length of the CDR3 is 17 residues. V was clipped by 5 bases and J by 0 bases; unmatched bases: 12. CDR1 is DFQATT and CDR2 is SNEGSKA in the germline V gene (reference sequence).

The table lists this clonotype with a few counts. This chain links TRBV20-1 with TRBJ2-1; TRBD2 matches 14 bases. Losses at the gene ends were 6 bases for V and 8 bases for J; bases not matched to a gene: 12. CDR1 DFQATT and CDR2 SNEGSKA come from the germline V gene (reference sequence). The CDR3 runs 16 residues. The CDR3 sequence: CSATGTSGRGVYEQFF. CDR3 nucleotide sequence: TGCAGTGCGACCGGGACTAGCGGGAGAGGAGTCTATGAGCAGTTCTTC.

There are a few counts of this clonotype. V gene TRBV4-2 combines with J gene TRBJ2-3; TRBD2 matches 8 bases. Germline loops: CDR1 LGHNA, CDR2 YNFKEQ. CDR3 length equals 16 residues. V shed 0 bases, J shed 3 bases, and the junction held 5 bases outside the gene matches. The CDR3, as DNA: TGTGCCAGCAGCCAAGAGGGAGCGGGAGAAACAGATACGCAGTATTTT. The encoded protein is CASSQEGAGETDTQYF.

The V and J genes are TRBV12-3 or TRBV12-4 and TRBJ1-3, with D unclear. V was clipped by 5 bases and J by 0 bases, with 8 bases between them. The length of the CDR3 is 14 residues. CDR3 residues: CASSPAFSGNTIYF. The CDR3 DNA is TGTGCCAGCAGTCCCGCCTTCTCTGGAAACACCATATATTTT.

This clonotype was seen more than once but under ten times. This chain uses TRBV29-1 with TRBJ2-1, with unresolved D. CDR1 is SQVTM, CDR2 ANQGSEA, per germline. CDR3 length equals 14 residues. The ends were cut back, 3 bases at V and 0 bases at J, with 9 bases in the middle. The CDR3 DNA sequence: TGCAGCGTTGAGGGCTATTACTCCTACAATGAGCAGTTCTTC. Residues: CSVEGYYSYNEQFF.

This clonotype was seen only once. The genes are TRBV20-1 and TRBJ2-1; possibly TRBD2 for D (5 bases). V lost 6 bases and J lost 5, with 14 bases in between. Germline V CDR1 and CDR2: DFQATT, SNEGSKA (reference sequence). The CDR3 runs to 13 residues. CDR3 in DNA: TGCAGTGCCATAGAGCTGAGGGACAATGAGCAGTTCTTC. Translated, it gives CSAIELRDNEQFF.

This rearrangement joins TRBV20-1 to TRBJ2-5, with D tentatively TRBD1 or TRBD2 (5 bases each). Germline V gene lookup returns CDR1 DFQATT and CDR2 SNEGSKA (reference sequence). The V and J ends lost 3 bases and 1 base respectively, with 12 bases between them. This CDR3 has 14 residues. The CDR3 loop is CSARTPGRQETQYF. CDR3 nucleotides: TGCAGTGCTAGGACCCCGGGACGCCAAGAGACCCAGTACTTC.

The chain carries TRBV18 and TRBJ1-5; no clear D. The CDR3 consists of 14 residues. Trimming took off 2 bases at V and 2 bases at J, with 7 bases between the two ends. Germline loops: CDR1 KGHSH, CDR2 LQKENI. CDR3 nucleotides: TGTGCCAGCTCACCAGGGGTTGGCAATCAGCCCCAGCATTTT. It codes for CASSPGVGNQPQHF.

CDR3: CSARSLNNEQFF. CDR3 bases: TGCAGTGCCAGGAGTCTTAACAATGAGCAGTTCTTC. This chain uses TRBV20-1 with TRBJ2-1; D is unresolved. The length of the CDR3 is 12 residues. Germline assignment: CDR1 DFQATT and CDR2 SNEGSKA (reference sequence). V lost 6 bases, J lost 5 bases, and 11 bases lay in between.

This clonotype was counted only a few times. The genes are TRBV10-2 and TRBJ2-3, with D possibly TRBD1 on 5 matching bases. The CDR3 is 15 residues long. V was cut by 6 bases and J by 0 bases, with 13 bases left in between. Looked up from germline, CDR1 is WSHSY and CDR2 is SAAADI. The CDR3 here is CASSALGPSTDTQYF. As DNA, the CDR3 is TGCGCCAGCAGCGCCTTGGGGCCTAGCACAGATACGCAGTATTTT.

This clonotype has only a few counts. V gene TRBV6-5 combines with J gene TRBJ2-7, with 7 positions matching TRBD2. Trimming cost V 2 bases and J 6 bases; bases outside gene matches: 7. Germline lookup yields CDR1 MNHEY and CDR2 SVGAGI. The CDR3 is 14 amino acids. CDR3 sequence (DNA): TGTGCCAGCAGTTACGGTGGGGCTAGCGGCGAGCAGTACTTC. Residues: CASSYGGASGEQYF.

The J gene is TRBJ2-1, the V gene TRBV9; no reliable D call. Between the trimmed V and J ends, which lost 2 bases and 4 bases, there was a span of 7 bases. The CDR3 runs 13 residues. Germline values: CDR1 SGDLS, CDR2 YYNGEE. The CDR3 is CASSVDIYNEQFF. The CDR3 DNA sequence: TGTGCCAGCAGCGTCGATATTTACAATGAGCAGTTCTTC.

CDR3 residues: CASHEAQGKASEQYF. The CDR3 DNA is TGTGCCAGTCATGAGGCACAGGGGAAAGCCTCCGAGCAGTACTTC. V gene TRBV12-3 or TRBV12-4 combines with J gene TRBJ2-7, with TRBD1 matching 7 bases. The V and J ends lost 9 bases and 6 bases, in that order; junction bases with no gene match: 17. The CDR3 has 15 amino acids.

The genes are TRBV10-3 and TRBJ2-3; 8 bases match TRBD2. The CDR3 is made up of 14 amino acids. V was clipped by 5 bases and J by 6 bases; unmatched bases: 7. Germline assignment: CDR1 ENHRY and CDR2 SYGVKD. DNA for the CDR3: TGTGCCATCAGTTCTTGGCGGGGGGCGGATACGCAGTATTTT. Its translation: CAISSWRGADTQYF.

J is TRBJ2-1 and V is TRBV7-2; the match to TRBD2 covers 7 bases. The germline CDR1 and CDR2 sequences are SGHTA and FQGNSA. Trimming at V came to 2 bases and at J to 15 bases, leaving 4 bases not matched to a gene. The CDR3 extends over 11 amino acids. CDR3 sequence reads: CASSLTERGFF. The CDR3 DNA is TGTGCCAGCAGCTTAACCGAGCGGGGGTTCTTC.

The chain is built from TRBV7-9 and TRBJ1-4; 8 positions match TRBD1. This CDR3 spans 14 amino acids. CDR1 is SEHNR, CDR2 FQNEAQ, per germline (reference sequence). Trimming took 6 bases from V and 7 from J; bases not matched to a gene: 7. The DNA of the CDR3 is TGTGCCAGCAGGACCGGGACAGGCTTTGAAAAACTGTTTTTT. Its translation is CASRTGTGFEKLFF.

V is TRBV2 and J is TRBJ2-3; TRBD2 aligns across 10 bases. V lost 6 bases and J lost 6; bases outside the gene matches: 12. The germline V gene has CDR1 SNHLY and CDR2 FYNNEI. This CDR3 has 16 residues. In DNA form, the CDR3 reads TGTGCCAGCAGACCTAAGCGGCTAGCGGGGGACGATACGCAGTATTTT. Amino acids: CASRPKRLAGDDTQYF.